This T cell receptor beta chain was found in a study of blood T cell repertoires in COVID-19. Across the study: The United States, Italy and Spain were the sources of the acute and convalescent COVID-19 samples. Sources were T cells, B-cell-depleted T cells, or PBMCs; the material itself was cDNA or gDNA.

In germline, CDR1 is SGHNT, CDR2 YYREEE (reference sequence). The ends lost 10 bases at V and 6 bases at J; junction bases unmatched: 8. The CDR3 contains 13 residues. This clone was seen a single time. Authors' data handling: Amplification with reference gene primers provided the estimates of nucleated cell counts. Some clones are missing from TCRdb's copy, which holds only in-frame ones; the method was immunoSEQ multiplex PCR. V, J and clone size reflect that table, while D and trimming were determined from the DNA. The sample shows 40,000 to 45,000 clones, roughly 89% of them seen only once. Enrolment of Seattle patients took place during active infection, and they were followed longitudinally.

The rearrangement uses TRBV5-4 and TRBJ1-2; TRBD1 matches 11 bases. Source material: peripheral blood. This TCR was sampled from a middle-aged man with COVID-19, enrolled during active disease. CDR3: CAYRTGGANGYTF. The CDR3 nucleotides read TGTGCCTACAGGACAGGGGGCGCGAATGGCTACACCTTC.